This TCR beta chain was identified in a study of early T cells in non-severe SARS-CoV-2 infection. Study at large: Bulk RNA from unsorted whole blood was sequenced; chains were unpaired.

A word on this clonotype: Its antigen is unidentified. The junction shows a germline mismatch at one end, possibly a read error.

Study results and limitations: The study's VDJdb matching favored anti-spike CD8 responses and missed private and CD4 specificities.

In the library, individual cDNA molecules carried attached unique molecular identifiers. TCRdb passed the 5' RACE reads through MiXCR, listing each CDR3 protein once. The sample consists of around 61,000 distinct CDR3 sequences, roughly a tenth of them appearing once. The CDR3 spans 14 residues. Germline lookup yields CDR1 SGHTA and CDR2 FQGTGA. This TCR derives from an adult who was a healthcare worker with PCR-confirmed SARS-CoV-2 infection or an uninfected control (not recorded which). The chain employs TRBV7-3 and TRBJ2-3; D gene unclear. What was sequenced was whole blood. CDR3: CVSSSTTNTDTQYF. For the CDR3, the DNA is TGTGTCAGCAGCTCCACAACAAATACAGATACGCAGTATTTT.